The 29 T cell receptor beta chains given below trace back to one sample, sequenced in a study of cytomegalovirus exposure and HLA in healthy donors (dated by TCRdb to 2015 to 2018). The method behind the library was the immunoSEQ multiplex PCR assay. A mixture of 60 forward primers for TCR Vbeta segments and 13 reverse primers for TCR Jbeta segments was used in the multiplex PCR. What TCRdb holds here is the immuneACCESS table cut down to in-frame rearrangements. Part of the clones is not present; checked against another copy, under half of the missing clones reflect an unresolved V gene, and the others are unexplained. This sample has 100,000 or so clones in its table, and roughly three quarters of those were observed once. The ten largest clones capture more than 2.5% of the sample. Sequencing was carried out using PBMCs. The receptors were sampled from a man aged 30 to 39 in good health and CMV-seronegative.

V gene TRBV15 combines with J gene TRBJ1-4; D not certain. CDR1 and CDR2 from the germline V gene are LNHNV and YYDKDF (reference sequence). The CDR3 runs to 12 residues. The germline V and J ends were trimmed by 3 bases and 4 bases, with 3 bases remaining between them. CDR3 loop: CATSSFNEKLFF. The DNA of the CDR3 is TGTGCCACCAGCAGCTTTAATGAAAAACTGTTTTTT.

J is TRBJ2-7 and V is TRBV2; TRBD1 is a possible D gene (6 bases). There are 14 residues in the CDR3. The germline V and J ends were trimmed by 2 bases and 7 bases, with 15 bases remaining between them. CDR1 and CDR2 from the germline V gene are SNHLY and FYNNEI. The CDR3 here is CASSETARGGEQYF. The CDR3 DNA is TGTGCCAGCAGTGAAACTGCCAGGGGTGGGGAGCAGTACTTC.

The chain couples TRBV6-1 to TRBJ1-4, with 9 bases that match TRBD1. This CDR3 has 15 amino acids. CDR1 and CDR2 from the germline V gene are MNHNS and SASEGT. Losses at the gene ends were 5 bases for V and 8 bases for J; bases not matched to a gene: 9. The CDR3 spells CASSTPLGTGEKLFF. The CDR3 nucleotides are TGTGCCAGCAGTACCCCCCTCGGGACAGGGGAAAAACTGTTTTTT.

The V call is TRBV7-2, the J call TRBJ1-2, with a tentative D call TRBD1 (6 bases). Germline CDR1 and CDR2: SGHTA and FQGNSA. The ends were cut back, 0 bases at V and 6 bases at J, with 14 bases in the middle. The CDR3 has 15 amino acids. Here the CDR3 DNA reads TGTGCCAGCAGCTTAGCGCGGGGGGGGCTTAATGGCTACACCTTC. This encodes CASSLARGGLNGYTF.

J is TRBJ1-5 and V is TRBV10-3, with 7 bases that match TRBD1. CDR3 length: 16 residues. Germline-derived CDR1 and CDR2 are ENHRY and SYGVKD. V was pared by 2 bases and J by 4 bases, with 8 bases of the junction left unmatched. The CDR3 nucleotides read TGTGCCATCAGTGAGCGGGACAGCGGAGGGAATCAGCCCCAGCATTTT. Protein: CAISERDSGGNQPQHF.

J is TRBJ2-7 and V is TRBV7-2, with D possibly being TRBD1 (6 bases). The germline V and J ends were trimmed by 3 bases and 4 bases, with 13 bases remaining between them. Germline V gives CDR1 SGHTA, CDR2 FQGNSA. CDR3 length equals 14 residues. The CDR3 protein is CASSLQGSGYEQYF. The CDR3 region has the DNA TGTGCCAGCAGCTTGCAGGGGTCTGGGTACGAGCAGTACTTC.

The rearrangement joins TRBV23-1 to TRBJ2-7; D may be TRBD1 (5 bases). TRBV23-1 is noted as an ORF with a role that remains uncertain. This CDR3 has 13 residues. V lost 4 bases and J lost 5, with 12 bases in between. For the CDR3, the DNA is TGCGCCAGCAGTCCCTTTCAGGGTAACGAGCAGTACTTC. As protein: CASSPFQGNEQYF.

This clone came up once. The rearrangement uses TRBV28 and TRBJ2-1; D not certain. V lost 2 bases and J 8 bases, leaving 10 bases between the germline ends. Germline V gene data show CDR1 as MDHEN and CDR2 as SYDVKM. This CDR3 is built from 13 residues. In DNA, the CDR3 is TGTGCCAGCAGTTTAAGGCAGGATGATGAGCAGTTCTTC. The encoded protein is CASSLRQDDEQFF.

V is TRBV19 and J is TRBJ2-4; perhaps TRBD2 as D (6 bases). Trimming left V 1 base short and J 0 bases short, with 10 bases between. This CDR3 has 16 residues. The germline CDR1 and CDR2 sequences are LNHDA and SQIVND (reference sequence). CDR3 loop: CASSIGYGGAKNIQYF. CDR3 nucleotides: TGTGCCAGTAGTATAGGATACGGGGGAGCCAAAAACATTCAGTACTTC.

The CDR3 here is CASSLLGDWYYNEQFF. CDR3 DNA sequence: TGTGCCAGCAGCTTATTAGGGGATTGGTACTACAATGAGCAGTTCTTC. The rearrangement joins TRBV7-2 to TRBJ2-1; tentatively, D is TRBD1 (5 bases). The length of the CDR3 is 16 residues. Germline CDR1 SGHTA, CDR2 FQGNSA. Deletions cut 2 bases from V and 3 bases from J, with 14 bases between.

The V call is TRBV5-1, the J call TRBJ2-3; 9 bases agree with TRBD2. With V trimmed by 0 bases and J by 5 bases, 7 bases remained unmatched. There are 16 residues in the CDR3. CDR1 is SGHRS and CDR2 is YFSETQ in the germline V gene. For the CDR3, the DNA is TGCGCCAGCAGCTTGGCAATAGCGGGAGATGGAGATACGCAGTATTTT. It codes for CASSLAIAGDGDTQYF.

A single count supports this clone. The gene calls are TRBV6-1 and TRBJ1-5, with unresolved D. There are 13 residues in the CDR3. V was clipped by 6 bases and J by 3 bases, with 9 bases between them. Germline V gene lookup returns CDR1 MNHNS and CDR2 SASEGT. The CDR3 coding sequence is TGTGCCAGCAGCCCCGTTGTCAATCAGCCCCAGCATTTT. The encoded protein is CASSPVVNQPQHF.

J is TRBJ2-2 and V is TRBV18; TRBD2 is a possible D gene (5 bases). This CDR3 has 16 residues. Looked up from germline, CDR1 is KGHSH and CDR2 is LQKENI. Trimming removed 1 base at V and 0 bases at J, with 9 bases between. The CDR3 region is CASSPRGGSNTGELFF. Here the CDR3 DNA reads TGTGCCAGCTCACCACGCGGCGGGTCGAACACCGGGGAGCTGTTTTTT. Looking up the rest from reference TRBV18 and TRBJ2-2 gives the full variable domain: NAGVMQNPRHLVRRRGQEARLRCSPMKGHSHVYWYRQLPEEGLKFMVYLQKENIIDESGMPKERFSAEFPKEGPSILRIQQVVRGDSAAYFCASSPRGGSNTGELFFGEGSRLTVL.

This clone was recorded a few times. The chain employs TRBV6-1 and TRBJ2-3; perhaps TRBD1 as D (6 bases). V lost 7 bases and J 0 bases, leaving 11 bases between the germline ends. The length of the CDR3 is 14 residues. Germline V lookup: CDR1 MNHNS, CDR2 SASEGT. The CDR3 loop is CASKIGGSTDTQYF. In nucleotides, the CDR3 is TGTGCCAGCAAAATAGGGGGTAGCACAGATACGCAGTATTTT.

This chain links TRBV13 with TRBJ2-1, with 8 bases matching TRBD1. Germline CDR1 and CDR2: PRHDT and FYEKMQ (reference sequence). Germline trimming cut 2 bases from V and 4 bases from J; bases unmatched to any gene: 7. The CDR3 covers 16 residues. CDR3: CASSLPGTGQYNEQFF. As DNA, the CDR3 is TGTGCCAGCAGCTTACCGGGGACAGGACAATACAATGAGCAGTTCTTC.

The chain couples TRBV11-2 to TRBJ2-1, with TRBD2 matching over 13 bases. Germline V gene sequence: CDR1 SGHAT, CDR2 FQNNGV. The V segment lost 5 bases and the J segment 6 bases; nucleotides outside the gene matches: 7. CDR3 length: 16 residues. CDR3 amino acids: CASSPFGLAGVNEQFF. CDR3 coding DNA: TGTGCCAGCAGCCCCTTCGGACTAGCGGGAGTCAATGAGCAGTTCTTC.

This chain connects TRBV19 to TRBJ2-7; tentatively, D is TRBD2 (6 bases). V was clipped by 2 bases and J by 9 bases, with 20 bases between them. The CDR3 length is 15 residues. Per the germline V gene, CDR1 is LNHDA and CDR2 is SQIVND (reference sequence). This CDR3 reads CASSIRSETREAQYF. Here the CDR3 DNA reads TGTGCCAGTAGTATAAGGAGTGAGACTAGAGAGGCGCAGTACTTC. Drawing the rest from reference TRBV19 and TRBJ2-7, the complete variable domain is DGGITQSPKYLFRKEGQNVTLSCEQNLNHDAMYWYRQDPGQGLRLIYYSQIVNDFQKGDIAEGYSVSREKKESFPLTVTSAQKNPTAFYLCASSIRSETREAQYFGPGTRLTVT.

The chain combines TRBV4-1 with TRBJ1-6, with a possible D match to TRBD1 (6 bases). The CDR3 extends over 16 amino acids. V gave up 3 bases and J gave up 2 bases, with 11 bases separating them. Per germline, CDR1 MGHRA and CDR2 YSYEKL. The CDR3, as DNA: TGCGCCAGCAGCCACCCGACAGGACCCTATAATTCACCCCTCCACTTT. It translates to CASSHPTGPYNSPLHF.

Written as DNA, the CDR3 is TGTGCCAGCAGCTTGGCAGGGGGCGCGTTGGGCTACACCTTC. Its translation is CASSLAGGALGYTF. The chain joins TRBV5-4 to TRBJ1-2, with 8 bases fitting TRBD1. Germline trimming cut 0 bases from V and 8 bases from J; bases unmatched to any gene: 6. Germline V CDR1 and CDR2: SGHNT, YYREEE (reference sequence). CDR3 size: 14 residues.

This clone has only a few counts. The chain carries TRBV14 and TRBJ2-1; TRBD2 agrees at 12 bases. Germline CDR1 SGHDN, CDR2 FVKESK. The CDR3 covers 17 residues. V dropped 4 bases and J dropped 5; count of bases not matched to a gene: 9. The CDR3 is CASSLPSGRARNNEQFF. CDR3 nucleotides: TGTGCCAGCAGCCTTCCTAGCGGGAGGGCCAGAAACAATGAGCAGTTCTTC.

The chain links TRBV30 to TRBJ1-4, with D perhaps TRBD1 (5 bases). This CDR3 spans 13 amino acids. Deletions cut 0 bases from V and 6 bases from J, with 8 bases between. Germline V lookup: CDR1 GTSNPN, CDR2 SVGIG (reference sequence). CDR3: CAWSVRTHEKLFF. Written as DNA, the CDR3 is TGTGCCTGGAGTGTACGGACACATGAAAAACTGTTTTTT.

The V and J genes are TRBV5-1 and TRBJ2-1, with 8 nucleotides matching TRBD2. The V gene end was trimmed by 5 bases and the J gene end by 0 bases; junction bases not matched to a gene: 4. The CDR3 totals 15 residues. CDR1 and CDR2 from the germline V gene are SGHRS and YFSETQ. As DNA, the CDR3 is TGCGCCAGCAGTAGCGGGATAAGCTCCTACAATGAGCAGTTCTTC. Translated, it gives CASSSGISSYNEQFF.

The J gene is TRBJ2-7, the V gene TRBV14; a possible D gene is TRBD1 (5 bases). This CDR3 contains 16 residues. V was pared by 1 base and J by 3 bases, with 16 bases between. The germline CDR1 and CDR2 sequences are SGHDN and FVKESK. The CDR3 is CASSQGLRGIDYEQYF. Here the CDR3 DNA reads TGTGCCAGCAGCCAAGGGCTTAGGGGTATCGACTACGAGCAGTACTTC. Using reference TRBV14 and TRBJ2-7 for the parts outside the CDR3, the full variable domain is EAGVTQFPSHSVIEKGQTVTLRCDPISGHDNLYWYRRVMGKEIKFLLHFVKESKQDESGMPNNRFLAERTGGTYSTLKVQPAELEDSGVYFCASSQGLRGIDYEQYFGPGTRLTVT.

This clone has only a few counts. J is TRBJ2-7 and V is TRBV7-2; 7 bases are shared with TRBD1. Looked up from germline, CDR1 is SGHTA and CDR2 is FQGNSA. The CDR3 extends over 15 amino acids. After removal of 5 bases from V and 2 bases from J, the junction contained 9 bases not matched to a gene. The CDR3 region is CASSLVDRATYEQYF. The CDR3 nucleotides read TGTGCCAGCAGCCTAGTAGACAGGGCGACCTACGAGCAGTACTTC.

V usage is TRBV30 and J usage is TRBJ1-5, with D unresolved. Trimming took off 2 bases at V and 4 bases at J, with 9 bases between the two ends. The CDR3 is 13 amino acids. Germline CDR1 is GTSNPN and CDR2 is SVGIG (reference sequence). CDR3 nucleotides: TGTGCCTGGAGTCCGGAGCTGAATCAGCCCCAGCATTTT. This gives the protein CAWSPELNQPQHF. Full variable domain (rest looked up from reference TRBV30 and TRBJ1-5): SQTIHQWPATLVQPVGSPLSLECTVEGTSNPNLYWYRQAAGRGLQLLFYSVGIGQISSEVPQNLSASRPQDRQFILSSKKLLLSDSGFYLCAWSPELNQPQHFGDGTRLSIL.

The chain uses TRBV27 and TRBJ2-7; 12 bases line up with TRBD1. CDR3 length: 17 amino acids. Germline V gene lookup returns CDR1 MNHEY and CDR2 SMNVEV (reference sequence). With V trimmed by 2 bases and J by 5 bases, 10 bases remained unmatched. CDR3: CASSLAAAGQGANEQYF. CDR3 DNA sequence: TGTGCCAGCAGTTTAGCCGCCGCGGGACAGGGGGCCAACGAGCAGTACTTC.

This rearrangement joins TRBV5-5 to TRBJ1-5; perhaps TRBD1 as D (5 bases). The CDR3 consists of 15 residues. CDR1 is SGHKS, CDR2 YYEKEE, per germline (reference sequence). Trimming took 2 bases from V and 1 from J, leaving 10 bases between them. The CDR3 here is CASSLIGGSNQPQHF. CDR3 in DNA: TGTGCCAGCAGCTTAATCGGGGGGAGCAATCAGCCCCAGCATTTT.

The CDR3 DNA reads as TGTGCCTGGAGTCAGGGGGCCATAAGCTCCTATAATTCACCCCTCCACTTT. Amino acids: CAWSQGAISSYNSPLHF. The chain links TRBV30 to TRBJ1-6; 8 bases fit TRBD1. V dropped 2 bases and J dropped 0; count of bases not matched to a gene: 6. The length of the CDR3 is 17 residues. The germline V gene has CDR1 GTSNPN and CDR2 SVGIG (reference sequence).

This clone was counted a single time. V is TRBV5-4 and J is TRBJ1-1; D not resolved. Germline lookup yields CDR1 SGHNT and CDR2 YYREEE (reference sequence). The V gene lost 0 bases and the J gene lost 1 base, with 7 bases spanning the gap. The CDR3 has 14 amino acids. The CDR3 nucleotides are TGTGCCAGCAGCTTGGGACTGCGGAACACTGAAGCTTTCTTT. Translation: CASSLGLRNTEAFF.